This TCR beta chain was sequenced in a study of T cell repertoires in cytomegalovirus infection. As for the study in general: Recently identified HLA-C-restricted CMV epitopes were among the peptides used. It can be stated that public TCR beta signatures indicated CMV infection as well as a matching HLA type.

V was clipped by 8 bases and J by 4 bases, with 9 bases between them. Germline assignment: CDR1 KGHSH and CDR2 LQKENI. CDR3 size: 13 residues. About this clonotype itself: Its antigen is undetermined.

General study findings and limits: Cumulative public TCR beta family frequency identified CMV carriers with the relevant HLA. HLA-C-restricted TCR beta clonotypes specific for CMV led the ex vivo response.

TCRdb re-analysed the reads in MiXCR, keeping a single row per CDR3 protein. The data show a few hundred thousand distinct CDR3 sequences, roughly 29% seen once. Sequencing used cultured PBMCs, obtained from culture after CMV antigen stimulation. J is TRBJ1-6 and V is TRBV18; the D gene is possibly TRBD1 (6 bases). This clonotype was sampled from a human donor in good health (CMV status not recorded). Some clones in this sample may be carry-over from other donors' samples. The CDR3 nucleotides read TGTGCCAGCCGGACAGAATATAATTCACCCCTCCACTTT. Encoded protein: CASRTEYNSPLHF.